The 7 T cell receptor beta chains reported below all come from one sample, sequenced in a study of response to subunit inactivated influenza vaccine. TCRdb processed the RT-PCR reads anew with MiXCR; each CDR3 protein has one entry. The sample records around 750,000 distinct CDR3 sequences, 21% being singletons. Sample: PBMCs from blood, taken about 5 days after vaccination. The receptor source for this set is a man aged 50 to 59 who received an inactivated influenza vaccine.

This clonotype was observed a handful of times. The chain joins TRBV12-3 or TRBV12-4 to TRBJ1-2, with D unresolved. The CDR3 sequence is 13 residues long. V was shortened by 6 bases and J by 7 bases, with 15 bases between the two germline ends. The CDR3 loop reads CASSRRAESGYTF. As DNA, the CDR3 is TGTGCCAGCAGCCGCCGGGCCGAGAGTGGCTACACCTTC.

This chain links TRBV28 with TRBJ2-7; D is unclear. V gave up 6 bases and J gave up 3 bases, with 9 bases separating them. The CDR3 runs to 12 residues. CDR1 is MDHEN, CDR2 SYDVKM, per germline. The DNA for the CDR3 is TGTGCCAGCAGAAATAGAGGCTACGAGCAGTACTTC. It translates to CASRNRGYEQYF.

The V gene is TRBV4-2, the J gene TRBJ2-2, with D maybe TRBD2 (6 bases). Germline V CDR1 and CDR2: LGHNA, YNFKEQ. V lost 2 bases and J 5 bases, leaving 21 bases between the germline ends. The CDR3 has 18 residues. CDR3 amino acids: CASSQKGRLASETGELFF. CDR3 in DNA: TGTGCCAGCAGCCAAAAAGGGAGACTTGCTAGCGAGACCGGGGAGCTGTTTTTT.

The chain uses TRBV2 and TRBJ2-2; TRBD2 is a possible D gene (5 bases). The CDR3 loop spans 13 amino acids. The ends were cut back, 2 bases at V and 5 bases at J, with 6 bases in the middle. Germline lookup yields CDR1 SNHLY and CDR2 FYNNEI. CDR3 in DNA: TGTGCCAGCAGTGAATGGGAGACCGGGGAGCTGTTTTTT. Its translation: CASSEWETGELFF.

The chain has TRBV19 and TRBJ2-2; the match to TRBD1 covers 11 bases. The V segment lost 1 base and the J segment 4 bases; nucleotides outside the gene matches: 2. Germline loops: CDR1 LNHDA, CDR2 SQIVND (reference sequence). The CDR3 runs to 16 residues. CDR3 in amino acids: CASSIGTGGSTGELFF. DNA of the CDR3: TGTGCCAGTAGTATAGGGACAGGGGGCAGCACCGGGGAGCTGTTTTTT.

The sample holds a few counts of this clonotype. J is TRBJ2-2 and V is TRBV13; D is tentatively TRBD1 or TRBD2 (6 bases each). This CDR3 is 17 amino acids long. The V and J ends lost 5 bases and 3 bases respectively, with 19 bases between them. The V gene's germline CDR1 is PRHDT and CDR2 FYEKMQ (reference sequence). The CDR3 here is CASSQTWGALDTGELFF. DNA for the CDR3: TGTGCCAGCAGCCAGACGTGGGGGGCCCTGGACACCGGGGAGCTGTTTTTT.

The chain is built from TRBV10-3 and TRBJ2-3; 13 nucleotides line up with TRBD2. The J segment lost 1 base and the V segment lost 11 bases, leaving 3 bases of the junction unmatched. The CDR3 totals 14 residues. Germline V gene data show CDR1 as ENHRY and CDR2 as SYGVKD. CDR3 DNA: TGTGCCGCCGGACTAGCGGGAGGCACAGATACGCAGTATTTT. Translated, it gives CAAGLAGGTDTQYF.